The 22 T cell receptor beta chains presented below share a single source sample, sequenced in a study of cytomegalovirus exposure and HLA in healthy donors. PCR primers comprised 60 Vbeta and 13 Jbeta primers. Using immunoSEQ multiplex PCR, the repertoire was profiled, and TCRdb retains in-frame clones only, with some absent. The data contain more than 110,000 clones, 60% to 80% of them seen just once; the ten biggest clones take up approximately 5%. The sample consisted of PBMCs. These TCRs come from a woman aged 45-65 years in good health and CMV-seronegative.

The J gene is TRBJ2-5, the V gene TRBV2; 8 nucleotides align to TRBD1. The CDR3 extends over 15 amino acids. Germline CDR1 and CDR2: SNHLY and FYNNEI. The V gene end was trimmed by 3 bases and the J gene end by 6 bases; junction bases not matched to a gene: 9. The CDR3 DNA is TGTGCCAGCAGTGACTTATCAGGGGGCATCAAGACCCAGTACTTC. This gives the protein CASSDLSGGIKTQYF.

This chain links TRBV7-6 with TRBJ2-2; 7 nucleotides match TRBD1. V lost 5 bases, J lost 0 bases, and 12 bases stayed unmatched. The germline V gene has CDR1 SGHVS and CDR2 FNYEAQ. This CDR3 region has 18 residues. DNA for the CDR3: TGTGCCAGCAGCCCCCTTGGGGACAGAAGTACGAACACCGGGGAGCTGTTTTTT. Translating gives CASSPLGDRSTNTGELFF.

This chain uses TRBV6-5 with TRBJ2-7, with TRBD2 identical over 9 bases. CDR1 MNHEY and CDR2 SVGAGI come from the germline V gene. The CDR3 has 15 residues. V trimming: 6 bases; J trimming: 3 bases; junction bases outside the gene matches: 9. CDR3 residues: CASRTGAGGFYEQYF. CDR3 nucleotides: TGTGCCAGCAGGACGGGTGCGGGGGGGTTCTACGAGCAGTACTTC.

The chain has TRBV5-1 and TRBJ1-4; the D is unclear. In germline, CDR1 is SGHRS, CDR2 YFSETQ. Between the trimmed V and J ends, which lost 0 bases and 11 bases, there was a span of 17 bases. This CDR3 region has 15 residues. The CDR3 spells CASSLGDGEAGKLFF. The CDR3 region has the DNA TGCGCCAGCAGCTTGGGCGACGGTGAAGCGGGGAAACTGTTTTTT. Supplemented by reference TRBV5-1 and TRBJ1-4, the full variable domain reads KAGVTQTPRYLIKTRGQQVTLSCSPISGHRSVSWYQQTPGQGLQFLFEYFSETQRNKGNFPGRFSGRQFSNSRSEMNVSTLELGDSALYLCASSLGDGEAGKLFFGSGTQLSVL.

V and J are TRBV2 and TRBJ1-5; no firm D call. CDR3 length: 20 amino acids. Germline V gene data show CDR1 as SNHLY and CDR2 as FYNNEI. Trimming cost V 1 base and J 9 bases, with 31 bases left between them. The DNA of the CDR3 is TGTGCCAGCAGTGAAGGCCCCAAGGTGACGGATCTAAGGAAGGGAGGGCCCCAGCATTTT. Residues: CASSEGPKVTDLRKGGPQHF.

The J gene is TRBJ2-5, the V gene TRBV2; 7 nucleotides match TRBD1. Germline CDR1 and CDR2: SNHLY and FYNNEI. The CDR3 loop spans 14 amino acids. The junction had 6 bases not matched to a gene; V was cut back by 7 bases and J by 1 base. This CDR3 is CASNSRDSQETQYF. In DNA, the CDR3 is TGTGCCAGCAACAGCCGGGACAGCCAAGAGACCCAGTACTTC. Full variable domain (missing parts from reference TRBV2 and TRBJ2-5): EPEVTQTPSHQVTQMGQEVILRCVPISNHLYFYWYRQILGQKVEFLVSFYNNEISEKSEIFDDQFSVERPDGSNFTLKIRSTKLEDSAMYFCASNSRDSQETQYFGPGTRLLVL.

The rearrangement uses TRBV2 and TRBJ2-1, with TRBD2 matching 15 bases. The trim removed 6 bases at V and 8 bases at J, leaving 5 bases unmatched. Germline assignment: CDR1 SNHLY and CDR2 FYNNEI. The CDR3 has 15 amino acids. The CDR3 DNA is TGTGCCAGCAGGTTCGGACTAGCGGGGGGGGATGAGCAGTTCTTC. It specifies CASRFGLAGGDEQFF.

The rearrangement uses TRBV6-6 and TRBJ2-2, with D possibly TRBD1 on 5 matching bases. The V gene lost 0 bases and the J gene lost 4 bases, with 9 bases spanning the gap. Germline lookup yields CDR1 MNHNY and CDR2 SVGAGI (reference sequence). CDR3 length: 15 residues. The CDR3 spells CASSYSRQLTGELFF. The CDR3, as DNA: TGTGCCAGCAGTTACTCGCGACAGCTCACCGGGGAGCTGTTTTTT.

V is TRBV9 and J is TRBJ2-3; D gene ambiguous. Deletions cut 0 bases from V and 4 bases from J, with 6 bases between. The CDR3 is made up of 13 amino acids. Germline CDR1 is SGDLS and CDR2 is YYNGEE. The chain's CDR3 is CASSVAMADTQYF. DNA for the CDR3: TGTGCCAGCAGCGTAGCTATGGCAGATACGCAGTATTTT.

The chain employs TRBV4-2 and TRBJ2-5, with TRBD2 matching 8 bases. The ends lost 0 bases at V and 7 bases at J; junction bases unmatched: 4. From germline, CDR1 is LGHNA and CDR2 YNFKEQ. CDR3 length equals 14 residues. The CDR3 bases are TGTGCCAGCAGCCAAGATACTAGCGGAGGGACCCAGTACTTC. Its protein is CASSQDTSGGTQYF.

This chain links TRBV2 with TRBJ2-7, with D tentatively TRBD2 (6 bases). The germline V gene encodes CDR1 SNHLY and CDR2 FYNNEI. The V end was cut by 4 bases, the J end by 0 bases, with 19 bases between. The CDR3 runs 17 residues. CDR3 bases: TGTGCCAGCAGTGCCTCAGTAGAGACTAGAGGCTCCTACGAGCAGTACTTC. The encoded protein is CASSASVETRGSYEQYF.

The chain combines TRBV4-1 with TRBJ2-1; TRBD1 is a possible D gene (5 bases). The V end was cut by 1 base, the J end by 7 bases, with 11 bases between. The CDR3 spans 14 residues. The germline V gene encodes CDR1 MGHRA and CDR2 YSYEKL. The CDR3 loop reads CASSQVREVNEQFF. CDR3 nucleotides: TGCGCCAGCAGCCAAGTCAGGGAAGTTAATGAGCAGTTCTTC.

The rearrangement joins TRBV19 to TRBJ2-7; tentative D call: TRBD2 (6 bases). CDR3 size: 15 residues. Germline V gene lookup returns CDR1 LNHDA and CDR2 SQIVND (reference sequence). The germline V and J ends were trimmed by 5 bases and 3 bases, with 17 bases remaining between them. CDR3 region: CASSSGTPTYYEQYF. The CDR3, as DNA: TGTGCCAGTAGTTCCGGGACTCCCACGTACTACGAGCAGTACTTC.

This chain joins TRBV7-2 and TRBJ2-7; TRBD1 agrees at 9 bases. Losses at the gene ends were 5 bases for V and 3 bases for J; bases not matched to a gene: 5. The germline V gene has CDR1 SGHTA and CDR2 FQGNSA. This CDR3 has 14 residues. The chain's CDR3 is CASSTRQGGYEQYF. The CDR3 bases are TGTGCCAGCAGCACCAGACAGGGGGGCTACGAGCAGTACTTC.

CDR3 loop: CASSLVNGAGLRSYEQYF. Here the CDR3 DNA reads TGTGCCAGCAGCTTAGTGAATGGGGCAGGGCTAAGATCCTACGAGCAGTACTTC. The J gene is TRBJ2-7, the V gene TRBV7-9; possibly TRBD1 for D (5 bases). The V and J ends lost 1 base and 1 base respectively, with 20 bases between them. CDR3 length: 18 residues. Germline CDR1 is SEHNR and CDR2 is FQNEAQ (reference sequence).

The chain joins TRBV18 to TRBJ2-7, with D possibly matching TRBD1 (5 bases). Per germline, CDR1 KGHSH and CDR2 LQKENI. CDR3 size: 15 residues. The ends were cut back, 3 bases at V and 1 base at J, with 13 bases in the middle. This CDR3 reads CASSPPGGQSYEQYF. CDR3 DNA: TGTGCCAGCTCACCCCCCGGTGGACAATCCTACGAGCAGTACTTC.

The rearrangement joins TRBV4-3 to TRBJ2-3, with D unresolved. V was clipped by 4 bases and J by 5 bases, with 16 bases between them. Germline assignment: CDR1 LGHNA and CDR2 YSLEER. This CDR3 region has 15 residues. The CDR3 DNA is TGCGCCAGCAGCCGCTCATCCTCTTCCGGAGATACGCAGTATTTT. This gives the protein CASSRSSSSGDTQYF.

This chain uses TRBV18 with TRBJ2-5, with TRBD1 as a possible D gene (5 bases). This CDR3 comprises 16 residues. Trimming stripped 1 base from V and 0 bases from J, with 12 bases between. CDR1 is KGHSH, CDR2 LQKENI, per germline. As DNA, the CDR3 is TGTGCCAGCTCACCACGCCTGGGCAGGGACCAAGAGACCCAGTACTTC. Its translation is CASSPRLGRDQETQYF.

The V call is TRBV5-1, the J call TRBJ1-4, with 8 bases matching TRBD1. The J segment lost 5 bases and the V segment lost 4 bases, leaving 7 bases of the junction unmatched. The V gene's germline CDR1 is SGHRS and CDR2 YFSETQ. The CDR3 consists of 15 residues. The CDR3 nucleotides are TGCGCCAGCAGCATCGACAGGGGAGGAAATGAAAAACTGTTTTTT. Its translation is CASSIDRGGNEKLFF.

The CDR3 is CASSLGDRGFDEQFF. The CDR3 nucleotides read TGTGCCAGCAGCTTGGGGGACAGGGGCTTCGATGAGCAGTTCTTC. The chain couples TRBV7-6 to TRBJ2-1; the match to TRBD1 covers 10 bases. The germline V gene has CDR1 SGHVS and CDR2 FNYEAQ. J lost 8 bases, V lost 3 bases, and 7 bases had no gene match. The CDR3 length is 15 residues. Using reference TRBV7-6 and TRBJ2-1 for the parts outside the CDR3, the full variable domain is GAGVSQSPRYKVTKRGQDVALRCDPISGHVSLYWYRQALGQGPEFLTYFNYEAQQDKSGLPNDRFSAERPEGSISTLTIQRTEQRDSAMYRCASSLGDRGFDEQFFGPGTRLTVL.

The chain recombines TRBV4-2 with TRBJ2-7; D is perhaps TRBD1 (5 bases). V dropped 7 bases and J dropped 6 bases, with 10 bases sitting between them. Per the germline V gene, CDR1 is LGHNA and CDR2 is YNFKEQ. The CDR3 runs 11 residues. The CDR3 loop is CASKQGREQYF. DNA for the CDR3: TGTGCCAGCAAGCAGGGCCGCGAGCAGTACTTC.

In this sample, this clone turned up a few times. V usage is TRBV19 and J usage is TRBJ1-6; 8 bases line up with TRBD1. CDR3 size: 15 residues. Germline assignment: CDR1 LNHDA and CDR2 SQIVND (reference sequence). V lost 5 bases, J lost 8 bases, and 8 bases stayed unmatched. The chain's CDR3 is CASSSTDRGYSPLHF. DNA of the CDR3: TGTGCCAGTAGTTCAACAGACAGGGGCTATTCACCCCTCCACTTT.